The source of this T cell receptor (beta chain) is a study of blood T cell repertoires in COVID-19. Study in general: PBMCs, B-cell-depleted T cells, or T cells were the source of the cDNA or gDNA that made up the material.

The germline V gene has CDR1 SGDLS and CDR2 YYNGEE. The germline V and J ends were trimmed by 0 bases and 3 bases, with 15 bases remaining between them. The CDR3 is made up of 16 amino acids. In the source study's methods: The authors estimated nucleated cell counts from reference gene primer amplification. Profiling relied on immunoSEQ multiplex PCR, and the TCRdb table lists in-frame clones only, not all of them. From that table come the V and J calls and clone size; the DNA was used to work out D and trimming. The sample consists of about 47,000 clones, roughly 84% of them appearing once. V is TRBV9 and J is TRBJ1-1; the D is unclear. This TCR was sampled from a man in his fifties with acute or convalescent COVID-19. Input material: peripheral blood. CDR3 sequence: CASSVGYKWRDTEAFF. In nucleotides, the CDR3 is TGTGCCAGCAGCGTAGGGTATAAATGGCGGGACACTGAAGCTTTCTTT.